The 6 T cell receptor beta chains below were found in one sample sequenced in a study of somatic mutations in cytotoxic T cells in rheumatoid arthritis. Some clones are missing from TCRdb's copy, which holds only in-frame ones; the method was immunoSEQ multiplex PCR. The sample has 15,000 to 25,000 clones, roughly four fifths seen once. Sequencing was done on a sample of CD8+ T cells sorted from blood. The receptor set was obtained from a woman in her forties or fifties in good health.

CDR3 bases: TGCGCCAGCAGCCCCCTACCCGGGCGGTGGGAGTTCACAGATACGCAGTATTTT. It is translated as CASSPLPGRWEFTDTQYF. The rearrangement joins TRBV4-3 to TRBJ2-3, with D tentatively TRBD2 (5 bases). Germline V gene sequence: CDR1 LGHNA, CDR2 YSLEER. Trimming took off 4 bases at V and 2 bases at J, with 22 bases between the two ends. CDR3 length: 18 amino acids.

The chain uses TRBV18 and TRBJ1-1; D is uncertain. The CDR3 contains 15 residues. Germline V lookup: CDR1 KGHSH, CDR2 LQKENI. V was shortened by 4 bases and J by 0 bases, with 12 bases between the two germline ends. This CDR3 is CASSRTWDMNTEAFF. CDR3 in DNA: TGTGCCAGCTCACGGACCTGGGATATGAACACTGAAGCTTTCTTT. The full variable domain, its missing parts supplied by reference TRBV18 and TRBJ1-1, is NAGVMQNPRHLVRRRGQEARLRCSPMKGHSHVYWYRQLPEEGLKFMVYLQKENIIDESGMPKERFSAEFPKEGPSILRIQQVVRGDSAAYFCASSRTWDMNTEAFFGQGTRLTVV.

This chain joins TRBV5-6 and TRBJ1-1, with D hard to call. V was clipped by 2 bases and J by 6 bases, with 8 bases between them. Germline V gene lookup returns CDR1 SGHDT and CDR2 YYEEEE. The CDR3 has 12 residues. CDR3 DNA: TGTGCCAGCAGCTTTGGGAGGTCTGAAGCTTTCTTT. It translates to CASSFGRSEAFF.

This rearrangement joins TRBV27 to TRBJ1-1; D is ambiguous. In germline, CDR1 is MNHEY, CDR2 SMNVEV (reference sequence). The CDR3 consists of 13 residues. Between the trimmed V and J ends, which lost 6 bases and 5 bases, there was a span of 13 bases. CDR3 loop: CASSINSGTEAFF. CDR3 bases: TGTGCCAGCAGCATCAATAGCGGGACTGAAGCTTTCTTT.

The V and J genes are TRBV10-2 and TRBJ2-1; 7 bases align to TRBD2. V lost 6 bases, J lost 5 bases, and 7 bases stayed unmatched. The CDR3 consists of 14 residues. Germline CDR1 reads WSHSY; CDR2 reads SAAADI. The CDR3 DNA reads TGCGCCAGCAGCCGGGACTACCCTAACAATGAGCAGTTCTTC. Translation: CASSRDYPNNEQFF.

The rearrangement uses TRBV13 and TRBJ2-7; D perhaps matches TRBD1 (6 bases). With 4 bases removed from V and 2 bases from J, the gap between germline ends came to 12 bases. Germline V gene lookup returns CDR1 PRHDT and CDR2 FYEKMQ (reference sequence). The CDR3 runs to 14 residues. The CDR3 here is CASSSPGAPYEQYF. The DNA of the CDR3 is TGTGCCAGCAGCTCCCCAGGGGCTCCCTACGAGCAGTACTTC.